One and the same sample provided the 23 T cell receptor beta chains below, sequenced in a study of OX40 agonist ivuxolimab in advanced cancers. Library creation used the immunoSEQ multiplex PCR assay. Sourced from immuneACCESS, this table was stored by TCRdb with only in-frame sequences that have V and J called. A share of the clones is absent; for the studies checked, an unresolved V gene accounts for under half, and the remainder has no known explanation. This sample is represented by about 160,000 clones; 94% of them were singletons. The leading ten clones occupy under 0.4% of the sample. Sequences were derived from CD4+ or CD8+ T cells sorted from blood, sampled in a trial of the OX40 agonist ivuxolimab. The source of these receptors is an adult with an advanced solid tumor such as melanoma, head and neck, liver or kidney cancer.

This chain uses TRBV6-5 with TRBJ2-1, with D unclear. There are 14 residues in the CDR3. Germline CDR1 reads MNHEY; CDR2 reads SVGAGI. Between the trimmed V and J ends, which lost 6 bases and 4 bases, there was a span of 13 bases. In DNA, the CDR3 is TGTGCCAGCAGGCAAACGCTCGGGTACAATGAGCAGTTCTTC. It yields the protein CASRQTLGYNEQFF.

V usage is TRBV5-1 and J usage is TRBJ1-2, with a weak D call TRBD1 (5 bases). In germline, CDR1 is SGHRS, CDR2 YFSETQ. V shed 0 bases and J shed 0 bases, with 15 bases lying between them. This CDR3 has 17 residues. CDR3 sequence: CASSLAGGDHANYGYTF. The CDR3 DNA follows: TGCGCCAGCAGCTTGGCTGGAGGGGACCACGCTAACTATGGCTACACCTTC.

The chain has TRBV7-2 and TRBJ2-1, with D hard to call. This CDR3 region has 15 residues. Germline lookup yields CDR1 SGHTA and CDR2 FQGNSA. Trimming left V 5 bases short and J 5 bases short, with 16 bases between. Here the CDR3 reads CASSPRTSTHNEQFF. The CDR3 coding sequence is TGTGCCAGCAGCCCACGGACCTCAACCCACAATGAGCAGTTCTTC.

This clone was observed once. CDR3 region: CASRRTGGSGNTIYF. In DNA, the CDR3 is TGTGCCAGCCGCCGGACAGGGGGCTCTGGAAACACCATATATTTT. The chain combines TRBV14 with TRBJ1-3; 10 bases match TRBD1. CDR3 length equals 15 residues. The trim removed 8 bases at V and 0 bases at J, leaving 4 bases unmatched. From germline, CDR1 is SGHDN and CDR2 FVKESK.

The gene calls are TRBV5-4 and TRBJ2-3, with TRBD2 identical over 10 bases. Germline assignment: CDR1 SGHNT and CDR2 YYREEE (reference sequence). The junction had 13 bases not matched to a gene; V was cut back by 4 bases and J by 5 bases. This CDR3 is built from 17 residues. For the CDR3, the DNA is TGTGCCAGCAGCGAACGGACTAGCGGAGGGATCATAGATACGCAGTATTTT. It is translated as CASSERTSGGIIDTQYF.

The rearrangement uses TRBV10-3 and TRBJ2-1, with 9 bases that match TRBD1. In germline, CDR1 is ENHRY, CDR2 SYGVKD. The CDR3 is made up of 14 amino acids. J was trimmed by 2 bases and V by 6 bases; bases with no gene match: 2. CDR3 in DNA: TGTGCCATCAGCTGGGACAGGGCCTACAATGAGCAGTTCTTC. Encoded protein: CAISWDRAYNEQFF.

The J gene is TRBJ2-3, the V gene TRBV7-2; weak D call: TRBD2 (6 bases). V was cut by 2 bases and J by 8 bases, with 14 bases left in between. The germline V gene has CDR1 SGHTA and CDR2 FQGNSA. This CDR3 contains 14 residues. In DNA, the CDR3 is TGTGCCAGCAGCTTAAGTCGGCCGGAGGGTACGCAGTATTTT. Translation: CASSLSRPEGTQYF.

The chain recombines TRBV4-1 with TRBJ2-3, with 8 bases that match TRBD1. The V and J ends lost 0 bases and 7 bases, in that order; junction bases with no gene match: 6. Germline V gene data show CDR1 as MGHRA and CDR2 as YSYEKL. The CDR3 spans 15 residues. The CDR3: CASSQDAGQANTQYF. CDR3 bases: TGCGCCAGCAGCCAAGATGCGGGACAGGCAAATACGCAGTATTTT.

This sequence joins TRBV5-1 and TRBJ2-7; D is undetermined. The CDR3 spans 12 residues. Germline lookup yields CDR1 SGHRS and CDR2 YFSETQ. V was cut by 3 bases and J by 6 bases, with 10 bases left in between. The CDR3 protein is CASSSEVGEQYF. CDR3 DNA: TGCGCCAGCAGCTCAGAGGTGGGCGAGCAGTACTTC.

The chain combines TRBV7-2 with TRBJ1-1; 9 bases map to TRBD1. The V and J ends lost 2 bases and 0 bases, in that order; junction bases with no gene match: 10. Germline CDR1 and CDR2: SGHTA and FQGNSA. The CDR3 is 18 residues long. In DNA form, the CDR3 reads TGTGCCAGCAGCTTAAGATCCGGGACAGGGCTCCTGAACACTGAAGCTTTCTTT. Translation: CASSLRSGTGLLNTEAFF.

The rearrangement joins TRBV5-5 to TRBJ2-7; TRBD1 matches at 9 bases. The CDR3 runs 16 residues. Trimming at V came to 3 bases and at J to 5 bases, leaving 12 bases not matched to a gene. Germline V gives CDR1 SGHKS, CDR2 YYEKEE (reference sequence). For the CDR3, the DNA is TGTGCCAGCAGCTGGAGGCAGGGACAGGGACCCAACGAGCAGTACTTC. Residues: CASSWRQGQGPNEQYF.

J is TRBJ2-5 and V is TRBV9, with D perhaps being TRBD1 or TRBD2 (5 bases each). The CDR3 runs 15 residues. Trimming shortened V by 4 bases and J by 1 base, and 14 bases separated the two germline ends. The germline gives CDR1 SGDLS, CDR2 YYNGEE. DNA for the CDR3: TGTGCCAGCAGCCCCGGGGCCACCCCCCAAGAGACCCAGTACTTC. The encoded protein is CASSPGATPQETQYF.

The gene calls are TRBV4-1 and TRBJ2-7, with a weak D call TRBD2 (6 bases). The CDR3 length is 13 residues. The V end was cut by 4 bases, the J end by 7 bases, with 14 bases between. Looked up from germline, CDR1 is MGHRA and CDR2 is YSYEKL. The CDR3 DNA reads as TGCGCCAGCAGCCGTAGCGGCTCTGAAGAGCAGTACTTC. This codes for CASSRSGSEEQYF.

The chain carries TRBV25-1 and TRBJ2-3; D is uncertain. The CDR3 extends over 12 amino acids. Germline CDR1 and CDR2: MGHDK and SYGVNS. V lost 6 bases to trimming and J lost 4 bases, with 8 bases between them. The CDR3 coding sequence is TGTGCCAGCAGAGCTTCCGCAGATACGCAGTATTTT. It translates to CASRASADTQYF.

This clone was seen once. J is TRBJ2-7 and V is TRBV5-6; TRBD2 is a possible D gene (6 bases). Germline CDR1 SGHDT, CDR2 YYEEEE. This CDR3 has 16 residues. Trimming cost V 2 bases and J 7 bases, with 22 bases left between them. CDR3 amino acids: CASSFKGTGGLREQYF. In DNA form, the CDR3 reads TGTGCCAGCAGCTTCAAGGGGACCGGGGGTCTACGTGAGCAGTACTTC.

The CDR3: CASSRQNRPGNTIYF. The CDR3 nucleotides read TGTGCCAGCAGTAGACAAAATAGACCTGGAAACACCATATATTTT. The chain joins TRBV28 to TRBJ1-3, with D unclear. The CDR3 consists of 15 residues. Looked up from germline, CDR1 is MDHEN and CDR2 is SYDVKM. The V gene lost 5 bases and the J gene lost 2 bases, with 13 bases spanning the gap.

The genes are TRBV5-6 and TRBJ2-2, with 10 bases aligning to TRBD2. V dropped 1 base and J dropped 1; count of bases not matched to a gene: 4. CDR3 length: 17 residues. The germline V gene has CDR1 SGHDT and CDR2 YYEEEE. This CDR3 reads CASSLWTSGRNTGELFF. As DNA, the CDR3 is TGTGCCAGCAGCTTGTGGACTAGCGGAAGGAACACCGGGGAGCTGTTTTTT.

V is TRBV4-3 and J is TRBJ1-1; 9 bases agree with TRBD1. This CDR3 spans 14 amino acids. Germline CDR1 reads LGHNA; CDR2 reads YSLEER. Losses at the gene ends were 3 bases for V and 2 bases for J; bases not matched to a gene: 1. The CDR3 loop reads CASSQGQGNTEAFF. Here the CDR3 DNA reads TGCGCCAGCAGCCAGGGACAGGGAAACACTGAAGCTTTCTTT.

This clone was counted once. The V gene is TRBV28, the J gene TRBJ1-5, with D perhaps TRBD1 (5 bases). Germline lookup yields CDR1 MDHEN and CDR2 SYDVKM. Trimming removed 3 bases at V and 5 bases at J, with 8 bases between. The CDR3 covers 13 residues. The CDR3 sequence is CASSFAGHQPQHF. The CDR3 region has the DNA TGTGCCAGCAGTTTCGCGGGACATCAGCCCCAGCATTTT. The variable domain in full, with the rest retrieved from reference TRBV28 and TRBJ1-5, is DVKVTQSSRYLVKRTGEKVFLECVQDMDHENMFWYRQDPGLGLRLIYFSYDVKMKEKGDIPEGYSVSREKKERFSLILESASTNQTSMYLCASSFAGHQPQHFGDGTRLSIL.

CDR3 bases: TGTGCCAGCAGTGGAAGAGGGGGTCAGGCGAACACCGGGGAGCTGTTTTTT. As protein: CASSGRGGQANTGELFF. The chain has TRBV9 and TRBJ2-2, with D maybe TRBD1 (6 bases). The CDR3 has 17 amino acids. The V end was cut by 5 bases, the J end by 0 bases, with 17 bases between. Germline V gene data show CDR1 as SGDLS and CDR2 as YYNGEE. The full variable domain, completed using reference TRBV9 and TRBJ2-2, is DSGVTQTPKHLITATGQRVTLRCSPRSGDLSVYWYQQSLDQGLQFLIQYYNGEERAKGNILERFSAQQFPDLHSELNLSSLELGDSALYFCASSGRGGQANTGELFFGEGSRLTVL.

V is TRBV18 and J is TRBJ1-4; possibly TRBD1 for D (5 bases). Per germline, CDR1 KGHSH and CDR2 LQKENI. This CDR3 region has 14 residues. The V gene lost 2 bases and the J gene lost 8 bases, with 12 bases spanning the gap. This CDR3 is CASSPMGREEKLFF. In DNA, the CDR3 is TGTGCCAGCTCACCAATGGGACGAGAAGAAAAACTGTTTTTT. The complete variable domain, with remaining parts taken from reference TRBV18 and TRBJ1-4, reads NAGVMQNPRHLVRRRGQEARLRCSPMKGHSHVYWYRQLPEEGLKFMVYLQKENIIDESGMPKERFSAEFPKEGPSILRIQQVVRGDSAAYFCASSPMGREEKLFFGSGTQLSVL.

This chain connects TRBV6-1 to TRBJ1-1; 7 bases are a match to TRBD1. CDR1 and CDR2 (germline): MNHNS, SASEGT. This CDR3 is 16 amino acids long. V lost 2 bases to trimming and J lost 2 bases; unmatched junction nucleotides: 8. The chain's CDR3 is CASSEQGGGPNTEAFF. The CDR3 DNA reads TGTGCCAGCAGTGAACAGGGAGGGGGCCCAAACACTGAAGCTTTCTTT.

The J gene is TRBJ2-3, the V gene TRBV6-5; 9 positions agree with TRBD1. This CDR3 spans 15 amino acids. CDR1 is MNHEY and CDR2 is SVGAGI in the germline V gene. The J segment lost 4 bases and the V segment lost 6 bases, leaving 8 bases of the junction unmatched. CDR3 in amino acids: CASSNGGQGSDTQYF. The CDR3 bases are TGTGCCAGCAGCAACGGGGGACAGGGATCAGATACGCAGTATTTT.